The TCR beta chain under discussion was sequenced for a study of beta chain features in type 1 diabetes. The overall study: Comparable age, gender and cell yields were observed in patients relative to healthy donors.

Every isolated RNA sample was fully reverse transcribed, so sequencing captured expressed TCRB transcripts. The method was immunoSEQ multiplex PCR; TCRdb's version includes in-frame clones alone and lacks a portion of them. The table has roughly 700,000 clones, around an eighth seen once. Per germline, CDR1 GTSNPN and CDR2 SVGIG (reference sequence). This CDR3 comprises 17 residues. The V end lost 5 bases, the J end lost 0 bases, and 17 bases lay between the germline ends. Remarks on this clone: Its antigen is not known.

General study points: Among patients with Type 1 diabetes, TCRB CDR3s were moderately but significantly shorter in every one of the four CD4+ subsets. The influence of HLA type on TCRB rearrangement stayed undetermined. Individuals with type 1 diabetes displayed fewer insertions and more deletions at VDJ junctions. Healthy donors had naive, central memory and Treg TCRB repertoires that appeared less similar than those seen among patients.

Specimen: naive CD4+ T cells from blood. The rearrangement links TRBV30 to TRBJ1-6, with a weak D call TRBD1 (6 bases). The source is a man aged 18 to 30 with type 1 diabetes. The CDR3: CAWGGPTPSSYNSPLHF. The CDR3 nucleotides are TGTGCCTGGGGGGGGCCCACCCCGAGCTCCTATAATTCACCCCTCCACTTT.